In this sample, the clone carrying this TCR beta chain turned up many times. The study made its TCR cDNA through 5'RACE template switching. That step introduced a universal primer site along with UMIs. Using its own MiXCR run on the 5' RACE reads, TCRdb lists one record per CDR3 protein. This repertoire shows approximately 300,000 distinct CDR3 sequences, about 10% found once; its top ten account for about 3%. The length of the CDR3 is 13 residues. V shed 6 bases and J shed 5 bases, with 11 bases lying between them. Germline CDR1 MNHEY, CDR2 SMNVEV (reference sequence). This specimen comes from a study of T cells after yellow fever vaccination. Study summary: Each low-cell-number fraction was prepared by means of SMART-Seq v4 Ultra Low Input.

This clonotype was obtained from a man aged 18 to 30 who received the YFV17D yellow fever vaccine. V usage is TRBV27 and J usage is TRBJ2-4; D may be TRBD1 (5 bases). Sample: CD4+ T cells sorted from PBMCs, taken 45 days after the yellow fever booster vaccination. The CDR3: CASRQAAQNIQYF. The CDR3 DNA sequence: TGTGCCAGCAGACAGGCCGCCCAAAACATTCAGTACTTC.